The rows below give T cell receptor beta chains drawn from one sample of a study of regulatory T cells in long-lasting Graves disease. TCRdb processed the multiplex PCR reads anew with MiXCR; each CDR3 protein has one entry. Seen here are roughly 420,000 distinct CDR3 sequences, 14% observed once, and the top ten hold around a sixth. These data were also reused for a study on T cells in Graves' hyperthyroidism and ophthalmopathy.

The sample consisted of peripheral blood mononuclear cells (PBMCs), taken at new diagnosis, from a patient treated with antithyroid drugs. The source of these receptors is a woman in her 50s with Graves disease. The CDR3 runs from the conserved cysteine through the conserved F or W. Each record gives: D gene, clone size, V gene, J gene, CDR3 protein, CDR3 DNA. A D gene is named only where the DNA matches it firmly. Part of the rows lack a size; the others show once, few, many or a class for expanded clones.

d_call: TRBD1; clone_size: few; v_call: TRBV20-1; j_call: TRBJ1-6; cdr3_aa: CSAPDRSSYNSPLHF; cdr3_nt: TGCAGTGCCCCGGACAGGAGCTCCTATAATTCACCCCTCCACTTT
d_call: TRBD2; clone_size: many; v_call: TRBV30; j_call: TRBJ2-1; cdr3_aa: CAWGLADYNEQFF; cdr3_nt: TGTGCCTGGGGACTAGCGGACTACAATGAGCAGTTCTTC
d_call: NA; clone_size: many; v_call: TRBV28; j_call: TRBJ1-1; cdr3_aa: CASGQTTTNTEAFF; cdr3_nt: TGTGCCAGCGGCCAGACAACGACGAACACTGAAGCTTTCTTT
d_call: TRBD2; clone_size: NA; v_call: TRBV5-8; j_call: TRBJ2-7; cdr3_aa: CASRPAGAHEQYF; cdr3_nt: TGTGCCAGCAGACCAGCGGGAGCACACGAGCAGTACTTC
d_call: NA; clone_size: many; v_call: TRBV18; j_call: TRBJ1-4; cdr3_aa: CASSPRTDNEKLFF; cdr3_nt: TGTGCCAGCTCACCCCGGACAGATAATGAAAAACTGTTTTTT
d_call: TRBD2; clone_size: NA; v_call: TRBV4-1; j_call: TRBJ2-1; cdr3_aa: CASSPGLAGETYNEQFF; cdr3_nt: TGCGCCAGCAGTCCGGGACTAGCGGGAGAAACCTACAATGAGCAGTTCTTC
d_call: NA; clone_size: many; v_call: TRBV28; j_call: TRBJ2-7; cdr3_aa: CASSHPSDHYEQYF; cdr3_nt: TGTGCCAGCAGCCACCCTAGCGACCACTACGAGCAGTACTTC
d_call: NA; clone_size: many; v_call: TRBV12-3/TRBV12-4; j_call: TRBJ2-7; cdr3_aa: CASSLMQVNEQYF; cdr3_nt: TGTGCCAGCAGTTTAATGCAGGTCAACGAGCAGTACTTC
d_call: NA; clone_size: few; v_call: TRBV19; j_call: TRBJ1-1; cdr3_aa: CASSIDGRLNTEAFF; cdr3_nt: TGTGCCAGTAGTATAGATGGCAGACTGAACACTGAAGCTTTCTTT
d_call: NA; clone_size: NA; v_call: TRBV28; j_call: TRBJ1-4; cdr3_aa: CASSVPGEGSEKLFF; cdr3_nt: TGTGCCAGCAGTGTCCCAGGGGAGGGAAGTGAAAAACTGTTTTTT
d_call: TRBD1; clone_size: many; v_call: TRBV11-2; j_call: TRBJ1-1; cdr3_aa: CASQTGGNTEAFF; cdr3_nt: TGTGCCAGCCAAACAGGGGGTAACACTGAAGCTTTCTTT
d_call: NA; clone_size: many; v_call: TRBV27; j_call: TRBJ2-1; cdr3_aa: CASSPKTRRREQFF; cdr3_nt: TGTGCCAGCAGTCCCAAGACTAGACGTCGTGAGCAGTTCTTC
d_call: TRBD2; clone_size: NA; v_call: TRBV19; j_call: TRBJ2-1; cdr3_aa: CASSTGLGFPNEQFF; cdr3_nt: TGTGCCAGTAGTACGGGACTAGGTTTTCCCAATGAGCAGTTCTTC
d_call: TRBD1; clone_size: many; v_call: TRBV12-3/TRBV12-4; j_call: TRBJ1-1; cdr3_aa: CASSGTGTVNTEAFF; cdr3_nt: TGTGCCAGCAGTGGGACAGGGACCGTAAACACTGAAGCTTTCTTT
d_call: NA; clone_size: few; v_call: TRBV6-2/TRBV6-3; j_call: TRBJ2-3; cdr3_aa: CASSEFQGTDTQYF; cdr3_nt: TGTGCCAGCAGTGAATTTCAGGGGACAGATACGCAGTATTTT
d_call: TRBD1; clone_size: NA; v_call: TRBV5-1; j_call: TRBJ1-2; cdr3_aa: CASSLGTVHGYTF; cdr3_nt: TGCGCCAGCAGCCTAGGGACAGTACATGGCTACACCTTC
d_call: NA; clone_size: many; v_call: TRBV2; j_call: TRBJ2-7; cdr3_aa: CASSEGQGSYEQYF; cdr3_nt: TGTGCCAGCAGTGAAGGGCAGGGGTCCTACGAGCAGTACTTC
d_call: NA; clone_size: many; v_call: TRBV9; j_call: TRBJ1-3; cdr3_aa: CASSTTGSSGNTIYF; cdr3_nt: TGTGCCAGCAGCACTACAGGGAGCTCTGGAAACACCATATATTTT
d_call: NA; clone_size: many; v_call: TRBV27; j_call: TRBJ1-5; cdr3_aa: CASSLMGNQPQHF; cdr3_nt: TGTGCCAGCAGTTTAATGGGGAATCAGCCCCAGCATTTT
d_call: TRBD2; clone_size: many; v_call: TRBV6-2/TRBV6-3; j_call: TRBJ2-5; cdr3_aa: CASSLTSVQETQYF; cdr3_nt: TGTGCCAGCAGCTTGACTAGCGTTCAAGAGACCCAGTACTTC
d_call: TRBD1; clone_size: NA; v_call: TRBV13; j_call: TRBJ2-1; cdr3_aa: CASSVRDRRNEQFF; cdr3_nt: TGTGCCAGCAGCGTCCGGGACAGGCGGAATGAGCAGTTCTTC
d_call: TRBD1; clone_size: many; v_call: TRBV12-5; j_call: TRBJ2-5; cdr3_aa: CASGHDRGETQYF; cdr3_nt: TGTGCTAGTGGCCACGACAGGGGAGAGACCCAGTACTTC
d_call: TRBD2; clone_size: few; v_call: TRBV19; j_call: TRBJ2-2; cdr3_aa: CASSALAGALTGELFF; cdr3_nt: TGTGCCAGTAGTGCACTAGCGGGAGCGCTCACCGGGGAGCTGTTTTTT
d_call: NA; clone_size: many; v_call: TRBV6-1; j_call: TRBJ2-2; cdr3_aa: CASTSGSFTGELFF; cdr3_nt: TGTGCCAGCACTTCCGGGAGCTTCACCGGGGAGCTGTTTTTT